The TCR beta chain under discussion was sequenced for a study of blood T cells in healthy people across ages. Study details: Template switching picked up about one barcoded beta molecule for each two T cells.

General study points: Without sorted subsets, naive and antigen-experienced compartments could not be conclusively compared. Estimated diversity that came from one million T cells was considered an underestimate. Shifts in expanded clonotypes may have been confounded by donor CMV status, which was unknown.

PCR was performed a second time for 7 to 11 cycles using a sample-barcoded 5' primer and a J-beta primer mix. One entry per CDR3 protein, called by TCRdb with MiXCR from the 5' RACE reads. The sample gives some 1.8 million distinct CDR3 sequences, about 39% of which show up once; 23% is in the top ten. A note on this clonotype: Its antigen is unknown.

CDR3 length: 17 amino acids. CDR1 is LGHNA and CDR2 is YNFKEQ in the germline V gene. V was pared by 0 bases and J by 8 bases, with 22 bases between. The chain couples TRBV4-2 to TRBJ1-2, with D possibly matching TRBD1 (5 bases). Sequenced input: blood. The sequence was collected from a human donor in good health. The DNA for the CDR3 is TGTGCCAGCAGCCAAGAAGAGGGCTACGGGGGACCTAGAGGCTACACCTTC. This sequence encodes CASSQEEGYGGPRGYTF.